One and the same sample provided the 13 T cell receptor beta chains below, sequenced in a study of T cell repertoires in cytomegalovirus infection. MiXCR, run by TCRdb on the reads, gives a single entry per CDR3 protein. The table lists some 350,000 distinct CDR3 sequences, 25% to 30% of them singletons. No cognate antigen is known for these TCRs. The sequencing used cultured PBMCs, collected from culture after CMV antigen stimulation. These receptors were obtained from a human donor in good health (CMV status not recorded). Some clones in this sample may be carry-over from other donors' samples.

This clonotype was seen a handful of times. The V gene is TRBV6-1, the J gene TRBJ1-1; D not certain. V was clipped by 5 bases and J by 3 bases, with 10 bases between them. This CDR3 is built from 13 residues. Germline values: CDR1 MNHNS, CDR2 SASEGT. The DNA for the CDR3 is TGTGCCAGCAGTTTCGCCGAGGACACTGAAGCTTTCTTT. Encoded protein: CASSFAEDTEAFF.

With regard to this clonotype: A clone one base away is much larger, so this may be a read error. The chain has TRBV7-6 and TRBJ2-5, with TRBD1 matching over 9 bases. Germline V lookup: CDR1 SGHVS, CDR2 FNYEAQ. V shed 5 bases, J shed 5 bases, and the junction held 6 bases outside the gene matches. The CDR3 runs 14 residues. CDR3 bases: TGTGCCAGCAGCCGGACAGGGGCCGAGGAGACCCAGTACTTC. This codes for CASSRTGAEETQYF. Combining the CDR3 with reference TRBV7-6 and TRBJ2-5 gives the whole variable domain GAGVSQSPRYKVTKRGQDVALRCDPISGHVSLYWYRQALGQGPEFLTYFNYEAQQDKSGLPNDRFSAERPEGSISTLTIQRTEQRDSAMYRCASSRTGAEETQYFGPGTRLLVL.

This chain uses TRBV12-3 or TRBV12-4 with TRBJ2-1; TRBD2 agrees at 7 bases. This CDR3 is 18 amino acids long. With V trimmed by 5 bases and J by 0 bases, 13 bases remained unmatched. Here the CDR3 reads CASSGLAARVGSYNEQFF. CDR3 nucleotide sequence: TGTGCCAGCAGTGGGCTAGCGGCGAGGGTGGGCTCCTACAATGAGCAGTTCTTC.

This rearrangement joins TRBV18 to TRBJ2-5, with 8 bases matching TRBD1. This CDR3 comprises 15 residues. The V and J ends lost 3 bases and 5 bases, in that order; junction bases with no gene match: 8. Germline V lookup: CDR1 KGHSH, CDR2 LQKENI. CDR3 residues: CASSPRVGQGETQYF. The CDR3 bases are TGTGCCAGCTCACCTCGGGTAGGACAGGGTGAGACCCAGTACTTC.

This clonotype was observed a few times. The rearrangement uses TRBV13 and TRBJ1-3; D gene ambiguous. CDR1 is PRHDT, CDR2 FYEKMQ, per germline (reference sequence). The V end was cut by 9 bases, the J end by 0 bases, with 12 bases between. This CDR3 region has 14 residues. CDR3 nucleotide sequence: TGTGCCAGTAGGGAGCGCATCTCTGGAAACACCATATATTTT. Protein sequence: CASRERISGNTIYF.

In DNA form, the CDR3 reads TGTGCCAGCAGTTCCTACTCCAGAACAGGGAACACCGGGGAGCTGTTTTTT. As protein: CASSSYSRTGNTGELFF. V usage is TRBV12-3 or TRBV12-4 and J usage is TRBJ2-2, with a tentative D call TRBD1 (5 bases). This CDR3 spans 17 amino acids. Trimming took 4 bases from V and 1 from J, leaving 16 bases between them.

The chain is built from TRBV10-3 and TRBJ1-2; TRBD1 agrees at 10 bases. V trimming: 3 bases; J trimming: 6 bases; junction bases outside the gene matches: 13. The CDR3 runs 17 residues. Looked up from germline, CDR1 is ENHRY and CDR2 is SYGVKD. Written as DNA, the CDR3 is TGTGCCATCAGTGAAGGGTCAGGACAGGGGGTTGTGGATGGCTACACCTTC. Translating gives CAISEGSGQGVVDGYTF.

Ten or more counts support this clonotype. J is TRBJ2-7 and V is TRBV7-8; the match to TRBD2 covers 13 bases. The CDR3 is 16 amino acids. Germline lookup yields CDR1 SGHVS and CDR2 FQNEAQ. V shed 5 bases and J 3 bases; nucleotides not matched to a gene: 7. CDR3 region: CASSPRTSGSSYEQYF. CDR3 bases: TGTGCCAGCAGCCCCCGGACTAGCGGGAGTAGCTACGAGCAGTACTTC.

This clonotype appeared a few times. This chain's CDR3 is CASTHSGGLTDTQYF. The CDR3 DNA sequence: TGTGCCAGCACCCATAGCGGGGGCCTCACAGATACGCAGTATTTT. This rearrangement joins TRBV7-9 to TRBJ2-3; 9 bases are a match to TRBD2. V shed 7 bases, J shed 2 bases, and the junction held 7 bases outside the gene matches. From germline, CDR1 is SEHNR and CDR2 FQNEAQ (reference sequence). The CDR3 extends over 15 amino acids.

This clonotype was counted only a few times. The V gene is TRBV12-3 or TRBV12-4, the J gene TRBJ1-2; D is uncertain. Trimming removed 1 base from V and 7 bases from J, with 10 bases in between. The CDR3 contains 13 residues. In nucleotides, the CDR3 is TGTGCCAGCAGTTTAGGGGCGCTGAGTGGCTACACCTTC. Protein sequence: CASSLGALSGYTF.

This clonotype appeared many times. The chain uses TRBV15 and TRBJ1-2, with D unresolved. Germline-derived CDR1 and CDR2 are LNHNV and YYDKDF (reference sequence). The CDR3 spans 14 residues. V dropped 0 bases and J dropped 13 bases, with 18 bases sitting between them. The CDR3 sequence is CATSRDRGLMAGTF. CDR3 coding DNA: TGTGCCACCAGCAGAGATCGAGGATTAATGGCCGGCACCTTC. Filled out from reference TRBV15 and TRBJ1-2, the complete variable domain reads DAMVIQNPRYQVTQFGKPVTLSCSQTLNHNVMYWYQQKSSQAPKLLFHYYDKDFNNEADTPDNFQSRRPNTSFCFLDIRSPGLGDTAMYLCATSRDRGLMAGTFGSGTRLTVV.

This clonotype was seen only a few times. The chain is built from TRBV11-3 and TRBJ2-1, with 9 bases identical to TRBD1. Germline V CDR1 and CDR2: SGHNT, YENEEA. Trimming took 1 base from V and 4 from J; bases not matched to a gene: 2. CDR3 size: 15 residues. In DNA form, the CDR3 reads TGTGCCAGCAGCTTAGCGGGACAGGGATACAATGAGCAGTTCTTC. Its translation: CASSLAGQGYNEQFF.

The V gene is TRBV5-1, the J gene TRBJ2-5; TRBD1 or TRBD2 may be the D gene (5 bases each). Trimming removed 0 bases at V and 4 bases at J, with 16 bases between. Germline CDR1 and CDR2: SGHRS and YFSETQ. The CDR3 contains 16 residues. This CDR3 reads CASSLGGARKVETQYF. The CDR3 bases are TGCGCCAGCAGCTTGGGAGGGGCGCGGAAAGTAGAGACCCAGTACTTC.